This entry lists 27 T cell receptor beta chains sequenced from one sample in a study of chronic HIV infection and antiretroviral therapy. TCRdb processed the 5' RACE reads anew with MiXCR; each CDR3 protein has one entry. The sample shows just over 30,000 distinct CDR3 sequences, around 9% of them seen only once. Specimen: peripheral blood. The receptors derive from an adult who had HIV and had not received antiretroviral therapy, or was an uninfected healthy control (not recorded which).

This clonotype was observed a handful of times. This sequence joins TRBV5-1 and TRBJ2-3, with 7 bases aligning to TRBD1. CDR1 is SGHRS and CDR2 is YFSETQ in the germline V gene. The CDR3 totals 14 residues. Germline trimming cut 4 bases from V and 1 base from J; bases unmatched to any gene: 3. CDR3 sequence (DNA): TGCGCCAGCAGCCCGGGACAGCGCACAGATACGCAGTATTTT. Protein sequence: CASSPGQRTDTQYF.

This clonotype was counted between two and nine times. The J gene is TRBJ2-1, the V gene TRBV10-3; the D gene is possibly TRBD1 (5 bases). The germline V gene encodes CDR1 ENHRY and CDR2 SYGVKD. V lost 1 base, J lost 5 bases, and 6 bases lay in between. This CDR3 is 13 amino acids long. CDR3 protein: CAISEFRDNEQFF. CDR3 DNA sequence: TGTGCCATCAGTGAGTTCAGGGACAATGAGCAGTTCTTC.

This clonotype was observed many times. The rearrangement links TRBV10-3 to TRBJ2-7; D not certain. Between the trimmed V and J ends, which lost 4 bases and 2 bases, there was a span of 9 bases. This CDR3 has 13 amino acids. CDR1 is ENHRY, CDR2 SYGVKD, per germline. The DNA of the CDR3 is TGTGCCATCAGTGGGGCAGTCACCTACGAGCAGTACTTC. It codes for CAISGAVTYEQYF.

V and J are TRBV5-6 and TRBJ2-3, with 9 bases that match TRBD1. The V segment lost 4 bases and the J segment 2 bases; nucleotides outside the gene matches: 5. This CDR3 is built from 15 residues. The germline CDR1 and CDR2 sequences are SGHDT and YYEEEE. CDR3: CASSNGQGHTDTQYF. CDR3 DNA: TGTGCCAGCAGCAACGGACAGGGGCACACAGATACGCAGTATTTT.

This sequence joins TRBV12-3 or TRBV12-4 and TRBJ1-5; 8 bases are shared with TRBD1. V trimming: 7 bases; J trimming: 7 bases; junction bases outside the gene matches: 6. The CDR3 is 13 residues long. CDR3 sequence: CASKGQGGQPQHF. CDR3 sequence (DNA): TGTGCCAGCAAAGGACAGGGTGGACAGCCCCAGCATTTT.

This clonotype was found many times. V gene TRBV11-2 combines with J gene TRBJ2-5; TRBD1 is a possible D gene (6 bases). Trimming cost V 0 bases and J 4 bases, with 9 bases left between them. The germline V gene encodes CDR1 SGHAT and CDR2 FQNNGV. The CDR3 runs to 14 residues. Written as DNA, the CDR3 is TGTGCCAGCAGCTTAGAACAGGGTCGAGAGACCCAGTACTTC. Protein product: CASSLEQGRETQYF.

The chain recombines TRBV29-1 with TRBJ1-2; maybe TRBD1 (5 bases). The CDR3 totals 14 residues. The germline V gene encodes CDR1 SQVTM and CDR2 ANQGSEA. Trimming stripped 5 bases from V and 2 bases from J, with 15 bases between. DNA of the CDR3: TGCAGCGTTCTCCGACGGGGGAACAACTATGGCTACACCTTC. The encoded protein is CSVLRRGNNYGYTF.

This clonotype appeared many times. The V gene is TRBV29-1, the J gene TRBJ2-2; possibly TRBD1 or TRBD2 for D (6 bases each). Trimming stripped 4 bases from V and 2 bases from J, with 11 bases between. Germline V lookup: CDR1 SQVTM, CDR2 ANQGSEA. The CDR3 runs to 14 residues. The CDR3 DNA reads as TGCAGCGTTGGACCCGGGGGCAACACCGGGGAGCTGTTTTTT. Translating it yields CSVGPGGNTGELFF.

This clonotype has only a few counts. The rearrangement links TRBV29-1 to TRBJ2-7; 7 positions agree with TRBD1. With V trimmed by 6 bases and J by 0 bases, 8 bases remained unmatched. The CDR3 runs to 14 residues. Germline CDR1 SQVTM, CDR2 ANQGSEA. The CDR3: CSVNVDRSSYEQYF. For the CDR3, the DNA is TGCAGCGTGAATGTGGACAGGAGCTCCTACGAGCAGTACTTC.

This clonotype was recorded many times. The rearrangement links TRBV29-1 to TRBJ1-2; TRBD1 matches at 9 bases. Germline assignment: CDR1 SQVTM and CDR2 ANQGSEA. Trimming at V came to 4 bases and at J to 5 bases, leaving 8 bases not matched to a gene. This CDR3 region has 14 residues. This chain's CDR3 is CSVVGTGRGYGYTF. The CDR3 coding sequence is TGCAGCGTTGTTGGGACAGGGAGAGGGTATGGCTACACCTTC.

This chain uses TRBV5-1 with TRBJ1-5; D gene uncertain. The germline V gene encodes CDR1 SGHRS and CDR2 YFSETQ. Trimming pared 0 bases from V and 7 bases from J, leaving 8 bases between. The CDR3 loop spans 13 amino acids. The CDR3 is CASSLAPGQPQHF. DNA for the CDR3: TGCGCCAGCAGCTTGGCCCCGGGCCAGCCCCAGCATTTT.

The chain recombines TRBV10-2 with TRBJ1-5; TRBD1 is a possible D gene (5 bases). Germline V gives CDR1 WSHSY, CDR2 SAAADI. V was cut by 0 bases and J by 7 bases, with 10 bases left in between. The CDR3 loop spans 14 amino acids. The CDR3 protein is CASSESRGRQPQHF. The CDR3 DNA reads TGCGCCAGCAGTGAGTCAAGGGGAAGGCAGCCCCAGCATTTT.

About this clonotype: With a much larger clone just one base away, this may be a read error. The chain carries TRBV7-2 and TRBJ2-7, with D unclear. This CDR3 is built from 14 residues. Per the germline V gene, CDR1 is SGHTA and CDR2 is FQGNSA. Trimming left V 0 bases short and J 3 bases short, with 9 bases between. CDR3 in DNA: TGTGCCAGCAGCTTAGCATGGTCTCACTACGAGCAGTACTTC. Translating it yields CASSLAWSHYEQYF.

Many counts were recorded for this clonotype. The chain uses TRBV20-1 and TRBJ1-5; D is perhaps TRBD1 (6 bases). Germline lookup yields CDR1 DFQATT and CDR2 SNEGSKA (reference sequence). V gave up 5 bases and J gave up 7 bases, with 21 bases separating them. The CDR3 consists of 15 residues. The CDR3 nucleotides read TGCAGTGCTTCCCCAGGGAGGGGACATCGGCAGCCCCAGCATTTT. Amino acids: CSASPGRGHRQPQHF.

This clonotype has just a few counts. The chain recombines TRBV15 with TRBJ1-5, with D tentatively TRBD1 (6 bases). Germline values: CDR1 LNHNV, CDR2 YYDKDF (reference sequence). The CDR3 is 15 amino acids. With 4 bases removed from V and 2 bases from J, the gap between germline ends came to 12 bases. CDR3 nucleotide sequence: TGTGCCACCAGCACAACGGCAGGGGGCAATCAGCCCCAGCATTTT. This translates into CATSTTAGGNQPQHF.

This chain uses TRBV7-2 with TRBJ1-5; possible D gene TRBD1, 6 bases. This CDR3 region has 14 residues. Per the germline V gene, CDR1 is SGHTA and CDR2 is FQGNSA. The V end was cut by 5 bases, the J end by 1 base, with 9 bases between. CDR3 residues: CASSRRGSNQPQHF. In nucleotides, the CDR3 is TGTGCCAGCAGCCGCAGGGGAAGCAATCAGCCCCAGCATTTT.

The V and J genes are TRBV7-2 and TRBJ2-5; a possible D gene is TRBD1 (6 bases). The CDR3 sequence is 14 residues long. V shed 4 bases and J shed 4 bases, with 13 bases lying between them. Germline CDR1 SGHTA, CDR2 FQGNSA. The CDR3 loop reads CASSSSQGRETQYF. The CDR3 DNA reads as TGTGCCAGCAGCTCTAGTCAGGGGCGAGAGACCCAGTACTTC.

This clonotype occurred many times. The chain combines TRBV9 with TRBJ2-6; D is uncertain. Germline V gene lookup returns CDR1 SGDLS and CDR2 YYNGEE. Deletions cut 4 bases from V and 0 bases from J, with 5 bases between. CDR3 length: 14 residues. CDR3 bases: TGTGCCAGCAGCCAGTCCTCTGGGGCCAACGTCCTGACTTTC. Protein sequence: CASSQSSGANVLTF.

This clonotype was recorded many times. This sequence joins TRBV6-5 and TRBJ2-3; 7 nucleotides agree with TRBD2. The CDR3 spans 16 residues. After removal of 5 bases from V and 1 base from J, the junction contained 9 bases not matched to a gene. The V gene's germline CDR1 is MNHEY and CDR2 SVGAGI. CDR3 coding DNA: TGTGCCAGCAGTATCACAGGACTAGGCGGCACAGATACGCAGTATTTT. This sequence encodes CASSITGLGGTDTQYF.

The gene calls are TRBV29-1 and TRBJ2-5; TRBD2 matches at 8 bases. The CDR3 loop spans 14 amino acids. The V gene end was trimmed by 4 bases and the J gene end by 4 bases; junction bases not matched to a gene: 8. Germline lookup yields CDR1 SQVTM and CDR2 ANQGSEA. The CDR3 sequence: CSVGTSWGVETQYF. The CDR3 DNA is TGCAGCGTTGGGACTAGCTGGGGGGTAGAGACCCAGTACTTC.

Comment on this clonotype: This clone may be a read error of a much larger clone one base away. The V and J genes are TRBV7-7 and TRBJ2-5; 15 nucleotides line up with TRBD2. Germline values: CDR1 SSHAT, CDR2 FNYEAQ (reference sequence). With 7 bases clipped from V and 4 bases from J, the junction kept 10 bases outside the gene matches. CDR3 length equals 17 residues. CDR3 region: CASNLGLAGGPVETQYF. The CDR3 DNA follows: TGTGCCAGCAACCTAGGACTAGCGGGAGGGCCGGTAGAGACCCAGTACTTC.

In its sample, this clonotype was seen many times. The V and J genes are TRBV7-2 and TRBJ2-7; TRBD1 aligns across 8 bases. Germline trimming cut 5 bases from V and 1 base from J; bases unmatched to any gene: 7. The germline V gene has CDR1 SGHTA and CDR2 FQGNSA. The CDR3 loop spans 15 amino acids. The CDR3 DNA reads TGTGCCAGCAGCCCCCAGGGGGCTTCATCCTACGAGCAGTACTTC. Amino acid sequence: CASSPQGASSYEQYF. Based on the CDR3 plus reference TRBV7-2 and TRBJ2-7, the full variable domain is GAGVSQSPSNKVTEKGKDVELRCDPISGHTALYWYRQSLGQGLEFLIYFQGNSAPDKSGLPSDRFSAERTGGSVSTLTIQRTQQEDSAVYLCASSPQGASSYEQYFGPGTRLTVT.

This clonotype was seen only a few times. This sequence joins TRBV3-1 and TRBJ1-1; D unresolved. Germline values: CDR1 LGHDT, CDR2 YNNKEL (reference sequence). Trimming cost V 0 bases and J 1 base, with 9 bases left between them. CDR3 size: 15 residues. The CDR3 reads CASSQDRQQNTEAFF. The CDR3 DNA sequence: TGTGCCAGCAGCCAAGATCGACAACAGAACACTGAAGCTTTCTTT.

This clonotype was detected only a few times. The chain recombines TRBV5-1 with TRBJ1-1; D remains ambiguous. The germline V gene has CDR1 SGHRS and CDR2 YFSETQ. V lost 1 base to trimming and J lost 4 bases, with 8 bases between them. The CDR3 contains 13 residues. Here the CDR3 reads CASSLTGFTEAFF. CDR3 sequence (DNA): TGCGCCAGCAGCTTGACGGGCTTCACTGAAGCTTTCTTT.

The V and J genes are TRBV20-1 and TRBJ1-5, with D tentatively TRBD1 (6 bases). V gave up 3 bases and J gave up 4 bases, with 16 bases separating them. The CDR3 spans 15 residues. Germline loops: CDR1 DFQATT, CDR2 SNEGSKA (reference sequence). CDR3 amino acids: CSARDIRGPNQPQHF. CDR3 nucleotide sequence: TGCAGTGCTAGGGATATCAGGGGACCAAATCAGCCCCAGCATTTT.

V is TRBV27 and J is TRBJ1-4; D remains ambiguous. The V end was cut by 4 bases, the J end by 6 bases, with 12 bases between. CDR1 and CDR2 (germline): MNHEY, SMNVEV (reference sequence). The CDR3 consists of 14 residues. CDR3 region: CASSSRRRHEKLFF. CDR3 DNA: TGTGCCAGCAGTTCCCGGAGGAGGCATGAAAAACTGTTTTTT.

This clonotype was recorded at least ten times. The V gene is TRBV3-1, the J gene TRBJ1-2, with D tentatively TRBD1 (5 bases). Germline CDR1 and CDR2: LGHDT and YNNKEL (reference sequence). V shed 1 base and J shed 6 bases, with 15 bases lying between them. The CDR3 sequence is 15 residues long. The CDR3 sequence: CASSQGRLTENGYTF. DNA for the CDR3: TGTGCCAGCAGCCAAGGGAGGTTGACAGAGAATGGCTACACCTTC.